This paragraph reports one T cell receptor beta chain. Its cognate antigen has yet to be identified. No clone much larger than this one lies a single base away; base qualities are absent. Patients with autoimmune disease history or receiving systemic immunosuppression were excluded from the trial. Peripheral blood for TCR sequencing was drawn from every dose cohort at baseline, at cycle 4 day 1 and at cycle 7 day 1. The samples were taken from a phase I, first-in-human, multicenter, open-label dose-escalation trial of ivuxolimab. Adults with locally advanced or metastatic melanoma, renal cell, hepatocellular, or head and neck squamous cell carcinoma were enrolled in the trial. Before TCR sequencing, CD4+ T cells and CD8+ T cells from peripheral blood were sorted into separate populations. To sequence the TCRbeta CDR3 region, genomic DNA was isolated from the sorted cells. The immunoSEQ Assay was used for sequencing of TCRbeta CDR3 regions. Held by TCRdb, this immuneACCESS table contains in-frame sequences only and omits some clones. Under half of the omission traces to an unresolved V gene where checked; the cause of the rest is unknown. The sample table lists about 100,000 clones, roughly 93% of them with a count of one. The top ten hold 0.7% to 0.9% of the sample.

CDR1 and CDR2, looked up from the germline V gene, are WSHSY and SAAADI. A distance of 11 bases separates the germline ends of V and J, which lose 0 bases and 4 bases respectively. From cysteine to phenylalanine, the CDR3 is 15 amino acids long. Solely the CDR3 DNA is kept, with 45 bases framed from the first base. The sample originates from a study of OX40 agonist ivuxolimab in advanced cancers. Concerning the study at large: The costimulatory receptor OX40 (CD134) was targeted by ivuxolimab, a fully human IgG2 agonistic monoclonal antibody. The paper covers the monotherapy dose-escalation part of the phase I ivuxolimab trial, which included N = 52 patients. Prior anti-PD-1, anti-PD-L1 or anti-CTLA-4 therapy was permitted, and 35% to 40% of dose-escalation patients had received checkpoint inhibitors. The purpose of peripheral TCRbeta sequencing was to test whether ivuxolimab changed TCR sequence diversity and led to clonal T-cell expansion. Of the roughly 50 dose-escalation patients, hepatocellular carcinoma was present in about 19, melanoma in approximately 15, renal cell carcinoma in 9 and head and neck cancer in 9. Partial responses were achieved by three dose-escalation patients, of whom one had hepatocellular carcinoma and two had cutaneous melanoma. In the dose-escalation cohort, approximately 83% of patients were male, and the mean age was around 60 years with a range of roughly 20 to 79. Intravenous ivuxolimab was administered to patients every 2 weeks at six dose levels: 0.01, 0.1, 0.3, 1.5, 3 and 10 mg/kg.

What the work shows at the level of the full study, not this receptor alone: In partial responders in the 0.1-3.0 mg/kg groups, normalized peripheral clonal expansion was found to be among the lowest, especially among CD8+ T cells. Low levels of normalized T-cell clonal expansion were also seen in some patients who did not respond. Which antigens the clonally expanded peripheral T cells were specific for was not determined. Clonal expansion of both CD4+ and CD8+ blood T cells was observed from baseline to week 6 at doses 0.1 to 3.0 mg/kg. After ivuxolimab, CD8+ T cells had more expanded clones than CD4+ T cells on average.

The specimen was CD4+ or CD8+ T cells sorted from blood, collected in a trial of the OX40 agonist ivuxolimab. This receptor chain uses TRBV10-2 and TRBJ2-3; the D match is possibly TRBD1 or TRBD2, with 5 bases aligned in each. This sequence was found in an adult with an advanced solid tumor such as melanoma, head and neck, liver or kidney cancer. The nucleotide sequence reads as follows: TGCGCCAGCAGTGAGTCGTCAGGGAGCGCAGATACGCAGTATTTT. Translated, this gives CASSESSGSADTQYF.